This TCR beta chain stems from a study of early T cells in non-severe SARS-CoV-2 infection. The study, taken as a whole, reports: The matching step, a VDJdb search, favored anti-spike CD8 responses and missed private and CD4 specificities.

Germline CDR1 SGHAT, CDR2 FQNNGV. The CDR3 spans 13 residues. Trimming took 0 bases from V and 7 from J, leaving 7 bases between them. As concerns this clonotype: Its antigen remains unknown.

Attachment of unique molecular identifiers to individual cDNA molecules was performed. TCRdb reanalysed the 5' RACE reads using MiXCR and keeps one entry per CDR3 protein. The table shows 100,000 or so distinct CDR3 sequences, with around 13% occurring only once. This clonotype was sampled from an adult who was a healthcare worker with PCR-confirmed SARS-CoV-2 infection or an uninfected control (not recorded which). The sequenced sample was whole blood. The chain has TRBV11-2 and TRBJ2-1, with D unclear. The CDR3 region is CASSLDPANEQFF. The CDR3 bases are TGTGCCAGCAGCTTAGACCCGGCGAATGAGCAGTTCTTC.